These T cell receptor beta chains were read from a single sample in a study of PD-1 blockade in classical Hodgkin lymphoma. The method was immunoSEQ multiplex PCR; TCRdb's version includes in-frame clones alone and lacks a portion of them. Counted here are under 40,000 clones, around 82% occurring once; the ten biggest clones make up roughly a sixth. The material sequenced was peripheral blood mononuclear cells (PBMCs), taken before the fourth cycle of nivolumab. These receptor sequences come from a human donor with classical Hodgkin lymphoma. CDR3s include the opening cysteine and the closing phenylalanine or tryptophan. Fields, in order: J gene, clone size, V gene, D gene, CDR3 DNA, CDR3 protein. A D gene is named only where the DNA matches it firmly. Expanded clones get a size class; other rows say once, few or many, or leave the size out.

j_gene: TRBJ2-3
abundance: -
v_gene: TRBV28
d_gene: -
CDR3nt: TGTGCCAGCAGTTTCCACAGCACTAGCACAGATACGCAGTATTTT
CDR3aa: CASSFHSTSTDTQYF

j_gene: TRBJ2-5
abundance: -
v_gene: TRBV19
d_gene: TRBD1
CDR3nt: TGTGCCAGTAGTATAGTGGGGGGACAGGGTGGTGAGACCCAGTACTTC
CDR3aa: CASSIVGGQGGETQYF

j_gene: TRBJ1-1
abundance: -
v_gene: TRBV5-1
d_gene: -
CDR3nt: TGCGCCAGCAGCTTGGTGGGGATCGTGAACACTGAAGCTTTCTTT
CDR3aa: CASSLVGIVNTEAFF

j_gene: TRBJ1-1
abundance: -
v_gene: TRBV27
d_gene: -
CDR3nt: TGTGCCAGCAAGGGGCTGAACACTGAAGCTTTCTTT
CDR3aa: CASKGLNTEAFF

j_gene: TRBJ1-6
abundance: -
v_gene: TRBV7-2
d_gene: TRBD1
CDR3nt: TGTGCCAGCAGCTCGACAGGGGGCGGTAATTCACCCCTCCACTTT
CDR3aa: CASSSTGGGNSPLHF

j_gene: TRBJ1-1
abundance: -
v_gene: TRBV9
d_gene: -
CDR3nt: TGTGCCAGCAGCGCCCATCGGAACACTGAAGCTTTCTTT
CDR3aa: CASSAHRNTEAFF

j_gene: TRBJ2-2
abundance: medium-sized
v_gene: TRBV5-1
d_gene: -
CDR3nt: TGCGCCAGCAGCTTGTTACAGACGAACACCGGGGAGCTGTTTTTT
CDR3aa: CASSLLQTNTGELFF

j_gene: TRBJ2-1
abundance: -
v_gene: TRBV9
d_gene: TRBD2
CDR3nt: TGTGCCAGCAGCGGGACTAGCGGGGACAGCTCCTACAATGAGCAGTTCTTC
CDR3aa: CASSGTSGDSSYNEQFF

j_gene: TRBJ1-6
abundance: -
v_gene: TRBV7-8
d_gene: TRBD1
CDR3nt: TGTGCCAGCAGCTTAGAAGTCGGGACAGGGGGTTCACCCCTCCACTTT
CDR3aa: CASSLEVGTGGSPLHF

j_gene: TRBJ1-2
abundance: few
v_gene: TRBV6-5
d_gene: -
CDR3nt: TGTGCCAGCAGTTCCTTTGGGGCCTATATGTATTATGGCTACACCTTC
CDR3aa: CASSSFGAYMYYGYTF

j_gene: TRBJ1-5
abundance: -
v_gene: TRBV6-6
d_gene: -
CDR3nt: TGTGCCAGCAGTTACTCGCCCAGGGGAGGTCAGCCCCAGCATTTT
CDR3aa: CASSYSPRGGQPQHF

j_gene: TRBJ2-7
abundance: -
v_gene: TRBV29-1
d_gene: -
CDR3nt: TGCAGCGTTGGGGACGGCGACTTC
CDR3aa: CSVGDGDF

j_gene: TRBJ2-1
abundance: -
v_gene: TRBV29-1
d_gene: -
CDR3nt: TGCAGCGTTGAGCGGGGGCCGAACAATGAGCAGTTCTTC
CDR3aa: CSVERGPNNEQFF

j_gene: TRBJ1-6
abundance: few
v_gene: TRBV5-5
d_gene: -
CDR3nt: TGTGCCAGCAGCTTGTCGGAGGATTCACCCCTCCACTTT
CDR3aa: CASSLSEDSPLHF

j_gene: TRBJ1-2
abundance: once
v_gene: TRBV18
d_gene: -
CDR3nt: TGTGCCAGCTCACCACCGTTCCCAGGGAGGGGCTACACCTTC
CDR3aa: CASSPPFPGRGYTF

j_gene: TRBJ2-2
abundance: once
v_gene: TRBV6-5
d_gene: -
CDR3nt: TGTGCCAGCAGTTACTCCGAAGGGCACCCCTTTACGGAGCTGTTTTTT
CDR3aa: CASSYSEGHPFTELFF

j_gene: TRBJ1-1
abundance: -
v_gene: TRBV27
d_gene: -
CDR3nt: TGTGCCAGCAGTTTAAACGGAATGAACACTGAAGCTTTCTTT
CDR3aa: CASSLNGMNTEAFF

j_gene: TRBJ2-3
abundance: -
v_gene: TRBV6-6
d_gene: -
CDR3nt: TGTGCCAGCAGTTGGGGGGTCGGAGATACGCAGTATTTT
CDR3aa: CASSWGVGDTQYF

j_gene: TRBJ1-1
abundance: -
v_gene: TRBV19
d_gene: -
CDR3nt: TGTGCCAGTATCGGGCCGGTTGTCGGGACTGAAGCTTTCTTT
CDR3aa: CASIGPVVGTEAFF

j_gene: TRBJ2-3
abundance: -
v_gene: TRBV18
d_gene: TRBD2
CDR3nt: TGTGCCAGCTCCCTACTAGCGGGGAACACAGATACGCAGTATTTT
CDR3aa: CASSLLAGNTDTQYF

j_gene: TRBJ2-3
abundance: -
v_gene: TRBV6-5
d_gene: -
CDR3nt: TGTGCCAGCACGGCGCAGGGGTACACAGATACGCAGTATTTT
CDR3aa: CASTAQGYTDTQYF

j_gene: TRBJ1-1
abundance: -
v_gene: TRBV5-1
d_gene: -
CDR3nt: TGCGCCAGCAGCTTAGATCGCCAAACTGAAGCTTTCTTT
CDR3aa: CASSLDRQTEAFF

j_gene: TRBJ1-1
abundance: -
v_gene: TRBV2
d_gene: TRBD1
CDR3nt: TGTGCCAGCAGTGAAGGGGGACAGTACACTGAAGCTTTCTTT
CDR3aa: CASSEGGQYTEAFF

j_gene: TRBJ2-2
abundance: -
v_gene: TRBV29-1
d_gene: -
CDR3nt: TGCAGCGTTGAGCTAGGGACGCTTTACAACCGGGAGCTGTTTTTT
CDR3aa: CSVELGTLYNRELFF

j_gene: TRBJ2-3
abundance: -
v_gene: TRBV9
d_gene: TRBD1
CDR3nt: TGTGCCAGCAGCGAGAGGGACAGGGCGGCAGATACGCAGTATTTT
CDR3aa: CASSERDRAADTQYF

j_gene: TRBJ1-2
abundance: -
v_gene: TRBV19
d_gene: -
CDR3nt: TGTGCCAGTAGTGCCAACAGGGAGGGTGGCTACACCTTC
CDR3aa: CASSANREGGYTF

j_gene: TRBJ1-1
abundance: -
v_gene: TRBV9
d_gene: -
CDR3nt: TGTGCCAGCGCTAAGGGGGGGAGTACTGAAGCTTTCTTT
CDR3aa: CASAKGGSTEAFF

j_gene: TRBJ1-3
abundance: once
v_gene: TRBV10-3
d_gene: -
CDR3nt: TGTGCCATCACGAAACAGCTATCTCCTGGAAACACCATATATTTT
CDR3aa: CAITKQLSPGNTIYF

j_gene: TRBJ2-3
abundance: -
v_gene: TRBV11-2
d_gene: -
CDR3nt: TGTGCCAGCAGCTTTCGGGGACGGCAAACGGATACGCAGTATTTT
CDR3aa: CASSFRGRQTDTQYF

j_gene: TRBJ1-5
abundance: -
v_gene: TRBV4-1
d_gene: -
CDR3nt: TGCGCCAGCAGCCAAGACTTTGGGGCCCCTAACAATCAGCCCCAGCATTTT
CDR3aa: CASSQDFGAPNNQPQHF

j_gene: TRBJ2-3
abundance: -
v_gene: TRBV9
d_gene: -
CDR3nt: TGTGCCAGCAGCCCCATGCAGGGGACGCAGTATTTT
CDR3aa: CASSPMQGTQYF

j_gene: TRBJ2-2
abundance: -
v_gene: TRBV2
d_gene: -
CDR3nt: TGTGCCAGCAGTGAATTCAGCGGACCGACCGGGGAGCTGTTTTTT
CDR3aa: CASSEFSGPTGELFF

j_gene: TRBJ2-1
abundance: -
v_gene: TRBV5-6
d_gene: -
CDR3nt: TGTGCCAGCAGCTTGGCGGGTAGGTACAATGAGCAGTTCTTC
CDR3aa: CASSLAGRYNEQFF

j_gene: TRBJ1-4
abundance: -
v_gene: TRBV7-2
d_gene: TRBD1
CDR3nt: TGTGCCAGCAGCTTAGGCAGGGACAGCTGGAAACTGTTTTTT
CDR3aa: CASSLGRDSWKLFF

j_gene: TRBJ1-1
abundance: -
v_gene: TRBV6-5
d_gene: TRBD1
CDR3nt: TGTGCCAGCAGGACCCGGCAGGGGGCCACTGAAGCTTTCTTT
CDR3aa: CASRTRQGATEAFF

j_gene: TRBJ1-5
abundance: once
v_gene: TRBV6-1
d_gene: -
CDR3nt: TGTGCCAGCAGTGTACACAATCAGCCCCAGCATTTT
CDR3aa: CASSVHNQPQHF

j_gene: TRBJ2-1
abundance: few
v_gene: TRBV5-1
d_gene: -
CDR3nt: TGCGCCAGCAACTCGCCCGCTAACAATGAGCAGTTCTTC
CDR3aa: CASNSPANNEQFF